The 24 T cell receptor beta chains below were found in one sample sequenced in a study of T cell repertoires in cytomegalovirus infection. For these receptors, no antigen is known. TCRdb reprocessed the reads with MiXCR, giving one entry per CDR3 protein. Among hundreds of thousands of distinct CDR3 sequences listed, 33% were seen once. This material consisted of cultured PBMCs, taken from culture after CMV antigen stimulation. These receptor sequences come from a human donor in good health (CMV status not recorded). Some clones in this sample may be carry-over from other donors' samples.

The CDR3 DNA reads TGCGCCAGCAGCCCCCCGGACAGTTACAATGAGCAGTTCTTC. Amino acid sequence: CASSPPDSYNEQFF. This sequence joins TRBV5-1 and TRBJ2-1, with D maybe TRBD1 (6 bases). The CDR3 is 14 residues long. The germline V gene has CDR1 SGHRS and CDR2 YFSETQ. The germline V and J ends were trimmed by 4 bases and 4 bases, with 12 bases remaining between them.

The sample holds many counts of this clonotype. Here the CDR3 reads CASSSFVRPGQETQYF. The CDR3 nucleotides read TGTGCCAGCAGCTCCTTCGTGAGGCCGGGCCAAGAGACCCAGTACTTC. This chain uses TRBV7-8 with TRBJ2-5; unclear D gene. The CDR3 runs to 16 residues. V was shortened by 4 bases and J by 1 base, with 16 bases between the two germline ends. The germline V gene encodes CDR1 SGHVS and CDR2 FQNEAQ.

There are many counts of this clonotype. This rearrangement joins TRBV7-2 to TRBJ2-7; 7 nucleotides agree with TRBD2. Germline CDR1 is SGHTA and CDR2 is FQGNSA. This CDR3 has 17 amino acids. The trim removed 5 bases at V and 2 bases at J, leaving 15 bases unmatched. In DNA form, the CDR3 reads TGTGCCAGCAGCAAAGGCAGCGGCGGGAGAATCCCCTACGAGCAGTACTTC. Translation gives CASSKGSGGRIPYEQYF.

This clonotype came up once. This chain connects TRBV12-3 or TRBV12-4 to TRBJ1-5; 9 positions match TRBD1. Unmatched junction bases numbered 8, after V lost 4 bases and J lost 4 bases. The CDR3 runs to 16 residues. The CDR3 reads CASSSLKGTGNQPQHF. The CDR3, as DNA: TGTGCCAGCAGTTCCTTAAAGGGGACAGGGAATCAGCCCCAGCATTTT.

The CDR3 sequence is CSVEGLVTGGASGETQYF. The DNA for the CDR3 is TGCAGCGTTGAAGGACTAGTAACAGGGGGCGCGTCGGGCGAGACCCAGTACTTC. The gene calls are TRBV29-1 and TRBJ2-5; 9 bases fit TRBD1. Germline values: CDR1 SQVTM, CDR2 ANQGSEA. V trimming: 1 base; J trimming: 5 bases; junction bases outside the gene matches: 17. This CDR3 comprises 18 residues.

The CDR3 sequence: CASSQASGEYTDTQYF. CDR3 DNA sequence: TGCGCCAGCAGCCAAGCTTCAGGGGAGTATACAGATACGCAGTATTTT. V usage is TRBV4-1 and J usage is TRBJ2-3; a possible D gene is TRBD1 (6 bases). The germline V gene encodes CDR1 MGHRA and CDR2 YSYEKL. V was clipped by 1 base and J by 3 bases, with 14 bases between them. The CDR3 length is 16 residues.

J is TRBJ2-5 and V is TRBV29-1; D remains ambiguous. The CDR3 covers 11 residues. Germline CDR1 and CDR2: SQVTM and ANQGSEA. Between the trimmed V and J ends, which lost 2 bases and 11 bases, there was a span of 12 bases. CDR3 region: CSVEPPDPQYF. DNA for the CDR3: TGCAGCGTTGAACCCCCGGATCCTCAGTACTTC.

The gene calls are TRBV12-3 or TRBV12-4 and TRBJ1-1; 9 bases map to TRBD1. The CDR3 totals 15 residues. J was trimmed by 3 bases and V by 3 bases; bases with no gene match: 5. This CDR3 is CASSLTTGGDTEAFF. The CDR3 DNA follows: TGTGCCAGCAGTTTGACGACAGGGGGGGACACTGAAGCTTTCTTT.

The gene calls are TRBV28 and TRBJ2-7; D is undetermined. Trimming removed 3 bases at V and 0 bases at J, with 15 bases between. Germline V gives CDR1 MDHEN, CDR2 SYDVKM. The CDR3 sequence is 16 residues long. The chain's CDR3 is CASSFGRLPLSYEQYF. The CDR3 region has the DNA TGTGCCAGCAGTTTTGGCAGGTTACCCCTCTCCTACGAGCAGTACTTC.

J is TRBJ2-7 and V is TRBV29-1; tentative D call: TRBD1 (7 bases). Germline loops: CDR1 SQVTM, CDR2 ANQGSEA. The CDR3 loop spans 17 amino acids. The ends were cut back, 6 bases at V and 1 base at J, with 25 bases in the middle. In DNA, the CDR3 is TGCAGCGTGGCCCTCGTCCCCCGCGGGACAGCATCCTACGAGCAGTACGTC. It translates to CSVALVPRGTASYEQYV.

The sample holds many counts of this clonotype. The chain is built from TRBV7-2 and TRBJ2-7, with D perhaps matching TRBD1 (5 bases). The CDR3 loop spans 12 amino acids. Germline lookup yields CDR1 SGHTA and CDR2 FQGNSA. V was shortened by 6 bases and J by 6 bases, with 12 bases between the two germline ends. In DNA form, the CDR3 reads TGTGCCAGCAGTTCACAGGCCTCCGAGCAGTACGTC. Encoded protein: CASSSQASEQYV.

The sample holds a few counts of this clonotype. V gene TRBV14 combines with J gene TRBJ1-4, with 8 bases that match TRBD1. The germline CDR1 and CDR2 sequences are SGHDN and FVKESK. V shed 0 bases, J shed 10 bases, and the junction held 7 bases outside the gene matches. The CDR3 has 15 residues. CDR3 bases: TGTGCCAGCAGCCAAGATCCAGGGGGCAGGGGAAAACTGTTTTTT. It yields the protein CASSQDPGGRGKLFF.

The CDR3 bases are TGTGCCAGCAGTCGACGGACAGGGATCTTTAAGACTGAAGCTTTCTTT. Its protein is CASSRRTGIFKTEAFF. The rearrangement uses TRBV6-8 and TRBJ1-1, with 8 bases identical to TRBD1. V was clipped by 5 bases and J by 5 bases; unmatched bases: 13. CDR1 is MNHGY, CDR2 SAAAGT, per germline. The CDR3 totals 16 residues.

The CDR3 is CASSYVGDGYTF. The CDR3 nucleotides read TGCGCCAGCAGCTATGTTGGTGATGGCTACACCTTC. The rearrangement uses TRBV5-1 and TRBJ1-2; D is unclear. The V end was cut by 3 bases, the J end by 6 bases, with 9 bases between. Germline V lookup: CDR1 SGHRS, CDR2 YFSETQ. The CDR3 sequence is 12 residues long.

The chain has TRBV9 and TRBJ2-3, with TRBD1 matching 8 bases. J was trimmed by 5 bases and V by 2 bases; bases with no gene match: 13. Germline V gene sequence: CDR1 SGDLS, CDR2 YYNGEE. CDR3 length equals 17 residues. As DNA, the CDR3 is TGTGCCAGCAGCGTCTCAGCCGTCAGGGGGCGGGAAGATACGCAGTATTTT. Its translation: CASSVSAVRGREDTQYF.

V gene TRBV7-4 combines with J gene TRBJ2-1, with 7 nucleotides matching TRBD2. The germline V gene encodes CDR1 SGHVT and CDR2 SQSDAQ. The V gene end was trimmed by 2 bases and the J gene end by 6 bases; junction bases not matched to a gene: 4. This CDR3 spans 14 amino acids. The CDR3 DNA reads TGTGCCAGCAGCTTACTTTCTAGCGGCAATGAGCAGTTCTTC. Translated: CASSLLSSGNEQFF.

In this sample, this clonotype turned up a few times. The chain employs TRBV7-9 and TRBJ2-5; D not certain. CDR1 is SEHNR and CDR2 is FQNEAQ in the germline V gene (reference sequence). The CDR3 totals 12 residues. The V gene lost 5 bases and the J gene lost 5 bases, with 9 bases spanning the gap. The CDR3 reads CASSPFRETQYF. The DNA of the CDR3 is TGTGCCAGCAGCCCGTTTCGCGAGACCCAGTACTTC. Looking up the rest from reference TRBV7-9 and TRBJ2-5 gives the full variable domain: DTGVSQNPRHKITKRGQNVTFRCDPISEHNRLYWYRQTLGQGPEFLTYFQNEAQLEKSRLLSDRFSAERPKGSFSTLEIQRTEQGDSAMYLCASSPFRETQYFGPGTRLLVL.

This clonotype was seen ten or more times. The V gene is TRBV7-2, the J gene TRBJ2-7; D not resolved. Germline V gene sequence: CDR1 SGHTA, CDR2 FQGNSA. The V end was cut by 6 bases, the J end by 0 bases, with 12 bases between. The CDR3 is 14 amino acids. The CDR3 protein is CASSPEMSSYEQYV. CDR3 sequence (DNA): TGTGCCAGCAGTCCGGAAATGAGCTCCTACGAGCAGTACGTC.

The rearrangement links TRBV12-3 or TRBV12-4 to TRBJ2-3; a weak D match, TRBD2 (6 bases). The length of the CDR3 is 15 residues. The V end lost 5 bases, the J end lost 2 bases, and 14 bases lay between the germline ends. The CDR3, as DNA: TGTGCCAGCAGTGAACCGGGACTGTTCACAGATACGCAGTATTTT. Protein product: CASSEPGLFTDTQYF.

A single count supports this clonotype. The chain joins TRBV19 to TRBJ2-1; no definite D call. CDR3 length: 16 amino acids. V was cut by 2 bases and J by 0 bases, with 11 bases left in between. In germline, CDR1 is LNHDA, CDR2 SQIVND (reference sequence). The CDR3 loop reads CASSIQSGSSYNEQFF. The CDR3 region has the DNA TGTGCCAGTAGTATACAGTCGGGTAGCTCCTACAATGAGCAGTTCTTC.

This rearrangement joins TRBV7-6 to TRBJ2-3; the D gene is possibly TRBD2 (5 bases). The germline gives CDR1 SGHVS, CDR2 FNYEAQ. The CDR3 spans 17 residues. V lost 5 bases to trimming and J lost 1 base, with 19 bases between them. CDR3 DNA: TGTGCCAGCAGCCCCGCCGGTGCGAGGGTCCGCACAGATACGCAGTATTTT. Residues: CASSPAGARVRTDTQYF.

The table lists this clonotype with a few counts. The chain combines TRBV7-8 with TRBJ1-1, with 8 nucleotides matching TRBD1. From germline, CDR1 is SGHVS and CDR2 FQNEAQ. This CDR3 region has 14 residues. After removal of 6 bases from V and 8 bases from J, the junction contained 11 bases not matched to a gene. CDR3 sequence reads: CASRAQGAGAEAFF. CDR3 in DNA: TGTGCCAGCAGAGCGCAGGGGGCCGGGGCGGAAGCTTTCTTT.

The sample holds many counts of this clonotype. V gene TRBV12-3 or TRBV12-4 combines with J gene TRBJ1-6, with a weak D call TRBD1 (5 bases). The CDR3 consists of 13 residues. Trimming took 3 bases from V and 10 from J, leaving 10 bases between them. CDR3 sequence: CASSLVRESPLHF. The CDR3 coding sequence is TGTGCCAGCAGTTTGGTCAGGGAGTCACCCCTCCACTTT.

This clonotype has a handful of counts. CDR3 nucleotide sequence: TGTGCCAGCAGTTCCTCGATAAATCAGCCCCAGCATTTT. Residues: CASSSSINQPQHF. The V call is TRBV28, the J call TRBJ1-5; unclear D gene. The length of the CDR3 is 13 residues. Germline V CDR1 and CDR2: MDHEN, SYDVKM. V lost 4 bases, J lost 4 bases, and 8 bases lay in between.